Listed below are T cell receptor beta chains from one sample, sequenced in a study of blood T cell repertoires in COVID-19. Produced via immunoSEQ multiplex PCR; TCRdb's table is partial and in-frame only. The sample includes some 72,000 clones, roughly 90% seen only once; the top ten take about 4.8%. Sequencing used peripheral blood. These receptors were obtained from a middle-aged man with active COVID-19. The CDR3 runs from the conserved cysteine through the conserved F or W.

j_call v_call cdr3_aa
TRBJ1-2 TRBV7-9 CASSPSRSGYTF
TRBJ2-3 TRBV19 CASSLDRGAYTQYF
TRBJ1-1 TRBV5-1 CASSWVEQTSEAFF
TRBJ2-7 TRBV6-1 CASSDRYEQYF
TRBJ2-1 TRBV10-1 CASSASPGGPRNEQFF
TRBJ2-2 TRBV30 CAWSRGAITGELFF
TRBJ1-5 TRBV27 CASSLSPGGFNQPQHF
TRBJ1-1 TRBV7-2 CASSINGGSFSEAFF
TRBJ2-7 TRBV5-1 CASSLSDEQYF
TRBJ2-7 TRBV4-2 CASSRTGQTYEQYF
TRBJ1-2 TRBV14 CASSQVQEYGYTF
TRBJ2-3 TRBV10-3 CAISTQGDTQYF
TRBJ1-2 TRBV19 CASSLAQDRAYGYTF
TRBJ2-7 TRBV7-6 CASSARQGREYEQYF
TRBJ2-1 TRBV28 CASSIMIAGGPVNEQFF
TRBJ1-1 TRBV19 CASSIDRDTEAFF
. TRBV12-3/TRBV12-4 CASRLLYEQYF
TRBJ2-5 TRBV5-1 CASSFRGGETQYF
TRBJ2-3 TRBV28 CASSFEGGWTDTQYF